These T cell receptor beta chains were read from a single sample in a study of OX40 agonist ivuxolimab in advanced cancers. This table comes from immunoSEQ multiplex PCR, and its TCRdb copy is limited to in-frame clones, with some not included. This table holds some 86,000 clones, about 86% found once. The source material was CD4+ or CD8+ T cells sorted from blood, sampled in a trial of the OX40 agonist ivuxolimab. All receptors come from an adult with an advanced solid tumor such as melanoma, head and neck, liver or kidney cancer. The CDR3 runs from the conserved cysteine through the conserved F or W. D genes are given only for firm matches. For some rows the clone size is stated as once, few or many, or as a class when expanded; others skip it.

j_call	d_call	v_call	clone_size	cdr3_aa	cdr3_nt
TRBJ1-2	TRBD1	TRBV2	-	CASQGQSRYGYTF	TGTGCCAGCCAGGGACAGAGCCGATATGGCTACACCTTC
TRBJ2-5	-	TRBV7-3	-	CASSLTWGETQYF	TGTGCCAGCAGCTTAACGTGGGGAGAGACCCAGTACTTC
TRBJ2-7	-	TRBV6-5	-	CASSDIGFEQYF	TGTGCCAGCAGTGACATCGGATTCGAGCAGTACTTC
TRBJ1-1	-	TRBV18	-	CASSINRDTEAFF	TGTGCCAGCTCAATAAACAGGGACACTGAAGCTTTCTTT
TRBJ2-7	-	TRBV18	-	CASSPPGAPYEQYF	TGTGCCAGCTCACCACCAGGGGCCCCCTACGAGCAGTACTTC
TRBJ1-6	-	TRBV7-9	-	CASSLAGKRVYSPLHF	TGTGCCAGCAGCTTAGCAGGGAAGCGCGTCTATTCACCCCTCCACTTT
TRBJ2-7	TRBD2	TRBV11-3	-	CASSSGAGGAYEQYF	TGTGCCAGCAGCTCCGGGGCTGGGGGGGCCTACGAGCAGTACTTC
TRBJ1-2	-	TRBV6-5	-	CASSYSTNGNYGYTF	TGTGCCAGCAGTTACTCGACCAATGGCAACTATGGCTACACCTTC
TRBJ2-7	TRBD2	TRBV6-5	few	CASRPTSGMGEQYF	TGTGCCAGCAGACCGACTAGCGGGATGGGCGAGCAGTACTTC
TRBJ2-3	-	TRBV19	-	CASSIISLDTQYF	TGTGCCAGTAGTATTATTAGCCTAGATACGCAGTATTTT
TRBJ2-1	TRBD1	TRBV11-2	-	CASGRGQGYNEQFF	TGTGCCAGCGGCAGAGGACAGGGCTACAATGAGCAGTTCTTC
TRBJ2-3	TRBD2	TRBV6-6	few	CASSGTSGDLHTQYF	TGTGCCAGCAGCGGAACTAGCGGGGACCTGCATACGCAGTATTTT
TRBJ1-5	-	TRBV7-9	few	CASSPANQPQHF	TGTGCCAGCAGCCCTGCGAATCAGCCCCAGCATTTT
TRBJ1-2	-	TRBV19	-	CASSTGYRYGYTF	TGTGCCAGTAGTACTGGGTACAGATATGGCTACACCTTC
TRBJ2-7	-	TRBV7-9	once	CASSLGRSLGDYEQYF	TGTGCCAGCAGCTTAGGGAGAAGCCTAGGGGACTACGAGCAGTACTTC
TRBJ1-1	-	TRBV7-3	-	CASSLVVAEAFF	TGTGCCAGCAGCTTAGTTGTGGCTGAAGCTTTCTTT
TRBJ2-7	-	TRBV30	-	CAWSYDSYEQYF	TGTGCCTGGAGTTACGACTCCTACGAGCAGTACTTC
TRBJ1-1	-	TRBV12-5	few	CASGTMNTEAFF	TGTGCTAGTGGCACAATGAACACTGAAGCTTTCTTT
TRBJ1-4	-	TRBV7-9	-	CASCRAGGEKLFF	TGTGCCAGCTGCCGGGCCGGGGGTGAAAAACTGTTTTTT
TRBJ2-3	TRBD2	TRBV5-8	once	CASSLPSLAGGPDTQYF	TGTGCCAGCAGCTTGCCCTCCCTAGCGGGAGGGCCAGATACGCAGTATTTT
TRBJ1-1	-	TRBV27	-	CASSFNRNTEAFF	TGTGCCAGCAGTTTCAACAGGAACACTGAAGCTTTCTTT
TRBJ2-7	-	TRBV7-2	-	CASSPQAGAGEQYF	TGTGCCAGCAGTCCCCAGGCAGGGGCTGGCGAGCAGTACTTC
TRBJ2-7	-	TRBV6-5	-	CASSYSSYEQYF	TGTGCCAGCAGTTACTCGAGCTACGAGCAGTACTTC
TRBJ2-4	TRBD2	TRBV2	-	CASSRREGNIQYF	TGTGCCAGCAGTAGACGGGAGGGGAACATTCAGTACTTC
TRBJ1-4	-	TRBV5-1	-	CASSSGTQNVGKLFF	TGCGCCAGCAGCTCAGGAACCCAGAACGTAGGAAAACTGTTTTTT
TRBJ2-2	TRBD2	TRBV9	-	CASSPRALAANTGELFF	TGTGCCAGCAGCCCCAGGGCGCTAGCGGCGAACACCGGGGAGCTGTTTTTT
TRBJ1-2	-	TRBV7-9	-	CASSLVSKDGYTF	TGTGCCAGCAGCTTGGTATCGAAAGATGGCTACACCTTC
TRBJ1-5	TRBD1	TRBV30	-	CAWRTGEYQPQHF	TGTGCCTGGAGAACAGGGGAATATCAGCCCCAGCATTTT
TRBJ2-1	TRBD1	TRBV6-1	once	CACRDSYSYNEQFF	TGTGCCTGCAGGGACAGCTATTCCTACAATGAGCAGTTCTTC
TRBJ1-5	TRBD1	TRBV2	once	CASSRDRTGEGTPQHF	TGTGCCAGCAGTAGAGATCGGACAGGGGAGGGGACGCCCCAGCATTTT
TRBJ2-5	TRBD2	TRBV14	-	CASSHGRGGTRETQYF	TGTGCCAGCAGCCATGGACGGGGGGGTACTCGAGAGACCCAGTACTTC
TRBJ1-2	-	TRBV6-6	-	CASSTYRLENYGYTF	TGTGCCAGCAGCACTTACCGGTTGGAGAACTATGGCTACACCTTC
TRBJ1-3	-	TRBV4-3	-	CASSQNPGSGGNTIYF	TGCGCCAGCAGCCAGAACCCAGGGTCTGGGGGAAACACCATATATTTT
TRBJ1-1	-	TRBV6-5	-	CASSQPGIKAFF	TGTGCCAGCAGTCAGCCAGGGATAAAAGCTTTCTTT
TRBJ1-5	TRBD1	TRBV11-3	-	CASSSQGGNQPQHF	TGTGCCAGCAGCTCTCAGGGGGGCAATCAGCCCCAGCATTTT
TRBJ1-5	-	TRBV6-1	-	CASSGLQQQPQHF	TGTGCCAGCAGTGGCCTACAGCAACAGCCCCAGCATTTT
TRBJ2-7	TRBD1	TRBV6-1	-	CAGLSGTGTSYEQYF	TGTGCCGGACTCTCCGGGACAGGGACTTCCTACGAGCAGTACTTC
TRBJ2-5	-	TRBV4-2	-	CASSQGGTGAGETQYF	TGTGCCAGCAGCCAAGGGGGGACCGGGGCGGGGGAGACCCAGTACTTC
TRBJ2-7	TRBD2	TRBV13	few	CASSSLLAGGYEQYF	TGTGCCAGCAGCTCCTTACTAGCGGGGGGCTACGAGCAGTACTTC
TRBJ1-2	TRBD1	TRBV6-1	-	CASSGGTVRYGYTF	TGTGCCAGCAGTGGGGGGACAGTCCGATATGGCTACACCTTC
TRBJ1-2	-	TRBV5-4	-	CASSQDLGQGRDGYTF	TGTGCCAGCAGCCAAGACTTAGGACAAGGCCGGGATGGCTACACCTTC
TRBJ1-5	-	TRBV5-1	-	CASRAGINQPQHF	TGCGCCAGCAGGGCGGGGATTAATCAGCCCCAGCATTTT
TRBJ1-5	TRBD1	TRBV6-6	-	CASTGGTGEQPQHF	TGTGCCAGCACCGGGGGGACAGGGGAACAGCCCCAGCATTTT
TRBJ2-6	TRBD1	TRBV19	-	CASSIRQGAGANVLTF	TGTGCCAGTAGTATACGACAGGGGGCTGGGGCCAACGTCCTGACTTTC
TRBJ1-5	-	TRBV7-6	-	CASSYSANQPQHF	TGTGCCAGCAGCTATTCTGCCAATCAGCCCCAGCATTTT
TRBJ2-4	-	TRBV4-1	-	CASSHSTQGGRGTLQYF	TGCGCCAGCAGCCACTCTACCCAGGGGGGCCGTGGGACCCTTCAGTACTTC
TRBJ1-5	-	TRBV12-5	-	CASGPVGTPNQPQHF	TGTGCTAGTGGACCCGTCGGGACACCAAATCAGCCCCAGCATTTT
TRBJ1-6	-	TRBV23-1	few	CASSQSRRVPLHF	TGCGCCAGCAGTCAAAGTCGTCGAGTACCCCTCCACTTT
TRBJ1-1	-	TRBV29-1	-	CSVSFQGVRTEAFF	TGCAGCGTTTCATTTCAGGGAGTACGTACTGAAGCTTTCTTT
TRBJ1-1	-	TRBV5-1	-	CASGSNTEAFF	TGCGCCAGCGGATCGAACACTGAAGCTTTCTTT
TRBJ1-2	-	TRBV4-3	-	CASSQPGNGGHGYTF	TGCGCCAGCAGCCAACCCGGTAACGGGGGGCATGGCTACACCTTC
TRBJ1-5	-	TRBV6-6	-	CASSYGPARQPQHF	TGTGCCAGCAGTTACGGGCCGGCCAGGCAGCCCCAGCATTTT
TRBJ1-2	TRBD1	TRBV25-1	-	CASSEYGDRGSGSGYTF	TGTGCCAGCAGTGAATATGGGGACAGGGGTTCGGGAAGCGGCTACACCTTC
TRBJ2-1	-	TRBV7-9	-	CATSGLNYNEQFF	TGTGCCACCTCGGGACTGAACTACAATGAGCAGTTCTTC